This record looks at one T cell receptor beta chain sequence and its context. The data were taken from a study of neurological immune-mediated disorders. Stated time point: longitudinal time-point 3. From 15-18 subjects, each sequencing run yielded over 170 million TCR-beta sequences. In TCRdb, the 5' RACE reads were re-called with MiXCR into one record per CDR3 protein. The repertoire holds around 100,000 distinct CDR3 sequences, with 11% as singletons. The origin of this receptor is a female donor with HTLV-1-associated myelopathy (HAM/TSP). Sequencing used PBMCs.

DNA for the CDR3: TGCGCCAGCAGCTTGATGGCCACAGATACGCAGTATTTT. Translating gives CASSLMATDTQYF. V and J are TRBV5-1 and TRBJ2-3; D is ambiguous. The V end was cut by 1 base, the J end by 2 bases, with 5 bases between. CDR3 length: 13 residues. CDR1 is SGHRS, CDR2 YFSETQ, per germline.